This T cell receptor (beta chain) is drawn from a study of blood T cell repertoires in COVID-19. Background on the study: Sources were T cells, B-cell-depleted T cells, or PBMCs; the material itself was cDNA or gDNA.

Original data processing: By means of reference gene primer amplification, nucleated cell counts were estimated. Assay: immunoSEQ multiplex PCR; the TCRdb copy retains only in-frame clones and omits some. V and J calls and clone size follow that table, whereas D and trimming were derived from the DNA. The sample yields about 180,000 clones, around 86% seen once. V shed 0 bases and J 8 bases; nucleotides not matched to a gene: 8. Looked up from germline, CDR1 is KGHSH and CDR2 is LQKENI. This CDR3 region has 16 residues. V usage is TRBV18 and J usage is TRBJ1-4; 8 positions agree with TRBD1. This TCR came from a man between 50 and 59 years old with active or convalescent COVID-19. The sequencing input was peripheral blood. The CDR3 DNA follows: TGTGCCAGCTCACCACCGGGCGAGACAGGGGAGGAAAAACTGTTTTTT. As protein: CASSPPGETGEEKLFF.